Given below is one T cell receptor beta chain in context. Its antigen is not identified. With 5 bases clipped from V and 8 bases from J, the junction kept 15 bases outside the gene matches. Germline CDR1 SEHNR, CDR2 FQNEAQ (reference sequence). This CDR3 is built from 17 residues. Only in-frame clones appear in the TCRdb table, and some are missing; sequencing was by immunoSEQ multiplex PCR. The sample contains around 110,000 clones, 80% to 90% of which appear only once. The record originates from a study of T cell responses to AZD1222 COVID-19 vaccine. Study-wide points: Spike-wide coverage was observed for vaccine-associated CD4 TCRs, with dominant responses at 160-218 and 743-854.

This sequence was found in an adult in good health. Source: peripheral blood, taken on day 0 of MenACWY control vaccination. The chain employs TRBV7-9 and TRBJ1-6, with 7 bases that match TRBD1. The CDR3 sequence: CASSQTNRGSWDSPLHF. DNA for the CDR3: TGTGCCAGCAGCCAAACAAACAGGGGATCATGGGATTCACCCCTCCACTTT.